This T cell receptor beta chain appears in the sequencing data of a study of Ad26.COV2.S vaccination and SARS-CoV-2 variants. About the research overall: Dosing was one shot or two shots 56 days apart.

Documented treatment: 15 to 20 received Ad26.COV2.S at low or high dose, single or two shots; about five received placebo; per-sample allocation not given. Each sample was drawn 63 days after the first injection (of vaccine or placebo). Regarding this clone: Antigen: not known.

Study observations and caveats: Vaccinees reportedly had broad spike-specific CD8+ and CD4+ T cell responses. Analyses of TCR breadth and depth may have underestimated total T cell responses.

The germline V gene encodes CDR1 KGHSY and CDR2 FQNENV. This CDR3 contains 16 residues. V dropped 2 bases and J dropped 4 bases, with 17 bases sitting between them. TCRdb keeps only in-frame clones here, not all; method: immunoSEQ multiplex PCR. The table records about 400,000 clones, 88% of them present only once. The receptor comes from a person between 18 and 59 years old who received the Ad26.COV2.S COVID-19 vaccine or a placebo. The gene calls are TRBV16 and TRBJ1-2; D might be TRBD1 (6 bases). This specimen was peripheral blood, taken in a trial of Ad26.COV2.S vaccine versus placebo. The CDR3 coding sequence is TGTGCCAGCAGCCAAAGGGTCCTACCGGACAGCTATGGCTACACCTTC. Translating gives CASSQRVLPDSYGYTF.